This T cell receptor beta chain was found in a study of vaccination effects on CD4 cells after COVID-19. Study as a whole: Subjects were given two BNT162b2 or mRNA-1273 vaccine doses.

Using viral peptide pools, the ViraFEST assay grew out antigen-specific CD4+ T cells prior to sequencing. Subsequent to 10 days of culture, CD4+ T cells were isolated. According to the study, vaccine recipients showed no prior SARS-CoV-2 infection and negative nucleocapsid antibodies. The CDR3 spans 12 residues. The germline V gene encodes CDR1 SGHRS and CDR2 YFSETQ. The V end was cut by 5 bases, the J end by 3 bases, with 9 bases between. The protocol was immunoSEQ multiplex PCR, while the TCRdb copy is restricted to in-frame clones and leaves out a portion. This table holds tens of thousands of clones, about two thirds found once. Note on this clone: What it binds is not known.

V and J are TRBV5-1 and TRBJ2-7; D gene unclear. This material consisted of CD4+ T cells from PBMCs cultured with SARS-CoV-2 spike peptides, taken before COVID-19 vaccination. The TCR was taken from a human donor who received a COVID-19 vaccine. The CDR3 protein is CASRAHDYEQYF. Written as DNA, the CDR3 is TGCGCCAGCAGGGCCCACGACTACGAGCAGTACTTC.